The 25 T cell receptor beta chains below come from one sample, sequenced in a study of CD8 T cells in Susac syndrome (dated by TCRdb to between 2017 and 2020). Library prep was done by the immunoSEQ multiplex PCR assay. RNA was extracted using the RNeasy kit, and roughly 0.45 to 1 microgram was reverse transcribed with random hexamers. TCRdb cleaned the public reads at Q25 with fastp, built clones with MiXCR and kept in-frame beta chains. Each entry is one CDR3 protein sequence, shown with its most common DNA and genes. The sample includes roughly 130,000 distinct CDR3 sequences, with roughly 94% observed a single time. Around 0.13% of the sample is held by the ten biggest clonotypes. Sample: CD4+ T cells from PBMCs. The source is a human donor with multiple sclerosis.

This clonotype was recorded once. This chain connects TRBV23-1 to TRBJ1-1; D is perhaps TRBD1 (5 bases). TRBV23-1 is given ORF status, its function remaining uncertain. Trimming pared 1 base from V and 3 bases from J, leaving 27 bases between. There are 20 residues in the CDR3. This CDR3 reads CASSQLGVGRKESRHTEAFF. DNA of the CDR3: TGCGCCAGCAGTCAATTAGGGGTAGGCAGAAAGGAGAGTAGACACACTGAAGCTTTCTTT.

The chain recombines TRBV4-1 with TRBJ2-4, with D perhaps matching TRBD2 (6 bases). CDR1 is MGHRA, CDR2 YSYEKL, per germline. This CDR3 contains 15 residues. V shed 3 bases and J shed 0 bases, with 9 bases lying between them. Written as DNA, the CDR3 is TGCGCCAGCAGCCAGACGGGACTAGCCAAAAACATTCAGTACTTC. Protein sequence: CASSQTGLAKNIQYF.

The chain is built from TRBV6-2 or TRBV6-3 and TRBJ2-1; TRBD2 might be the D (6 bases). The V and J ends lost 4 bases and 7 bases respectively, with 17 bases between them. The length of the CDR3 is 15 residues. Germline assignment: CDR1 MNHEY and CDR2 SVGEGT. The CDR3 sequence is CASSFWANRGNEQFF. CDR3 in DNA: TGTGCCAGCAGTTTCTGGGCGAACCGGGGGAATGAGCAGTTCTTC.

This clonotype was observed a single time. The chain links TRBV2 to TRBJ1-2; 11 nucleotides agree with TRBD1. This CDR3 has 16 amino acids. Germline V gives CDR1 SNHLY, CDR2 FYNNEI. V lost 1 base and J lost 8; bases outside the gene matches: 9. The CDR3 is CASSEGGQGGLYGYTF. CDR3 in DNA: TGTGCCAGCAGTGAAGGGGGACAGGGGGGTCTATACGGCTACACCTTC.

The CDR3 DNA sequence: TGTGCCAGCAGGTCAGGAGGAATTGGCTACACCTTC. Protein: CASRSGGIGYTF. The chain employs TRBV7-2 and TRBJ1-2, with D uncertain. Per germline, CDR1 SGHTA and CDR2 FQGNSA. V was cut by 6 bases and J by 7 bases, with 12 bases left in between. This CDR3 has 12 amino acids. The variable domain in full, with the rest retrieved from reference TRBV7-2 and TRBJ1-2, is GAGVSQSPSNKVTEKGKDVELRCDPISGHTALYWYRQSLGQGLEFLIYFQGNSAPDKSGLPSDRFSAERTGGSVSTLTIQRTQQEDSAVYLCASRSGGIGYTFGSGTRLTVV.

The gene calls are TRBV25-1 and TRBJ1-1; 10 bases are shared with TRBD1. This CDR3 has 16 amino acids. The junction had 11 bases not matched to a gene; V was cut back by 5 bases and J by 5 bases. The germline V gene encodes CDR1 MGHDK and CDR2 SYGVNS. CDR3 sequence: CASSPAGDRGLTEAFF. The CDR3 nucleotides are TGTGCCAGCAGTCCAGCAGGGGACAGGGGACTGACTGAAGCTTTCTTT.

The chain joins TRBV10-3 to TRBJ2-5; the D is unclear. V lost 2 bases, J lost 5 bases, and 9 bases lay in between. Germline V gene lookup returns CDR1 ENHRY and CDR2 SYGVKD. There are 13 residues in the CDR3. CDR3 residues: CAISEDVGETQYF. The CDR3 nucleotides read TGTGCCATCAGTGAGGACGTGGGGGAGACCCAGTACTTC.

CDR3 loop: CAAGRELFTEAFF. Here the CDR3 DNA reads TGTGCCGCGGGGAGGGAACTTTTCACTGAAGCTTTCTTT. V and J are TRBV6-6 and TRBJ1-1; no reliable D call. In germline, CDR1 is MNHNY, CDR2 SVGAGI (reference sequence). The CDR3 has 13 residues. The V and J ends lost 11 bases and 4 bases respectively, with 17 bases between them.

Here the CDR3 DNA reads TGTGCCAGCTCACCCCGGGGGGTCCAAGATCAGCCCCAGCATTTT. Its protein is CASSPRGVQDQPQHF. The J gene is TRBJ1-5, the V gene TRBV18; D possibly corresponds to TRBD1 (5 bases). Germline loops: CDR1 KGHSH, CDR2 LQKENI. Deletions cut 3 bases from V and 5 bases from J, with 14 bases between. The CDR3 contains 15 residues. Based on the CDR3 plus reference TRBV18 and TRBJ1-5, the full variable domain is NAGVMQNPRHLVRRRGQEARLRCSPMKGHSHVYWYRQLPEEGLKFMVYLQKENIIDESGMPKERFSAEFPKEGPSILRIQQVVRGDSAAYFCASSPRGVQDQPQHFGDGTRLSIL.

V gene TRBV7-2 combines with J gene TRBJ1-2; 9 bases are a match to TRBD1. Germline values: CDR1 SGHTA, CDR2 FQGNSA. J gave up 7 bases and V 5 bases, and 5 bases lay outside the gene matches. The CDR3 runs to 13 residues. The CDR3 is CASSTTGGGGYTF. The CDR3 DNA follows: TGTGCCAGCAGCACTACAGGGGGCGGTGGCTACACCTTC.

This chain joins TRBV7-2 and TRBJ1-2, with 7 bases that match TRBD1. Germline V gene lookup returns CDR1 SGHTA and CDR2 FQGNSA. V shed 3 bases, J shed 5 bases, and the junction held 9 bases outside the gene matches. The CDR3 has 15 amino acids. CDR3 residues: CASSLSLDRSYGYTF. In DNA form, the CDR3 reads TGTGCCAGCAGCTTGAGCCTGGACAGGTCATATGGCTACACCTTC.

This chain joins TRBV30 and TRBJ1-1; D gene unclear. CDR1 and CDR2 (germline): GTSNPN, SVGIG (reference sequence). The length of the CDR3 is 13 residues. The V end lost 2 bases, the J end lost 1 base, and 8 bases lay between the germline ends. The CDR3 spells CAWSPHPNTEAFF. CDR3 in DNA: TGTGCCTGGAGTCCGCACCCGAACACTGAAGCTTTCTTT.

In DNA form, the CDR3 reads TGTGCCAGCAGCTTAGATCTACTCCTGGGCTACGAGCAGTACTTC. Translated, it gives CASSLDLLLGYEQYF. The chain combines TRBV11-2 with TRBJ2-7, with unresolved D. The CDR3 loop spans 15 amino acids. The V gene lost 0 bases and the J gene lost 3 bases, with 12 bases spanning the gap. The germline V gene has CDR1 SGHAT and CDR2 FQNNGV.

The CDR3 sequence is CASSSTDNSPLHF. CDR3 nucleotide sequence: TGCGCCAGCAGTTCTACAGATAATTCACCCCTCCACTTT. V and J are TRBV5-1 and TRBJ1-6; D gene unclear. CDR1 and CDR2 (germline): SGHRS, YFSETQ. This CDR3 region has 13 residues. Trimming removed 5 bases from V and 5 bases from J, with 8 bases in between.

The CDR3 coding sequence is TGTGCCAGCAGCCACGGTAGGGGTAATCAGCCCCAGCATTTT. Translation: CASSHGRGNQPQHF. The V call is TRBV6-6, the J call TRBJ1-5, with D maybe TRBD1 (5 bases). The CDR3 has 14 residues. Trimming took 6 bases from V and 4 from J, leaving 13 bases between them. In germline, CDR1 is MNHNY, CDR2 SVGAGI (reference sequence).

This clonotype was detected once. The rearrangement links TRBV4-2 to TRBJ2-3; 10 bases map to TRBD1. Per the germline V gene, CDR1 is LGHNA and CDR2 is YNFKEQ. With V trimmed by 4 bases and J by 4 bases, 8 bases remained unmatched. This CDR3 region has 16 residues. The CDR3 here is CASSPQGQGGSDTQYF. The CDR3 nucleotides read TGTGCCAGCAGCCCCCAAGGACAGGGGGGTTCAGATACGCAGTATTTT.

The chain recombines TRBV9 with TRBJ2-3; a weak D match, TRBD2 (5 bases). In germline, CDR1 is SGDLS, CDR2 YYNGEE. Trimming removed 0 bases from V and 2 bases from J, with 10 bases in between. CDR3 length: 15 amino acids. The CDR3 coding sequence is TGTGCCAGCAGCGTAGGAGCGGATCACACAGATACGCAGTATTTT. It translates to CASSVGADHTDTQYF.

The rearrangement links TRBV6-6 to TRBJ2-7; 10 bases fit TRBD1. Per germline, CDR1 MNHNY and CDR2 SVGAGI (reference sequence). The CDR3 sequence is 14 residues long. V shed 7 bases, J shed 3 bases, and the junction held 6 bases outside the gene matches. The CDR3 loop is CASTDRGPDYEQYF. In DNA form, the CDR3 reads TGTGCCAGCACCGACAGGGGGCCAGACTACGAGCAGTACTTC.

V and J are TRBV3-1 and TRBJ1-2, with D possibly matching TRBD1 (5 bases). Germline loops: CDR1 LGHDT, CDR2 YNNKEL (reference sequence). Trimming took 5 bases from V and 4 from J, leaving 11 bases between them. The CDR3 loop spans 13 amino acids. Written as DNA, the CDR3 is TGTGCCAGCAGCTCGGGACGGTCCTATGGCTACACCTTC. Translated: CASSSGRSYGYTF.

This chain connects TRBV6-5 to TRBJ1-2; a weak D match, TRBD1 (5 bases). Trimming stripped 4 bases from V and 2 bases from J, with 11 bases between. Germline V gene data show CDR1 as MNHEY and CDR2 as SVGAGI. This CDR3 contains 14 residues. CDR3 amino acids: CASSLQGDNYGYTF. The CDR3 DNA follows: TGTGCCAGCAGTTTGCAGGGAGACAACTATGGCTACACCTTC.

V is TRBV7-2 and J is TRBJ2-1; 9 nucleotides agree with TRBD1. Germline V lookup: CDR1 SGHTA, CDR2 FQGNSA. Losses at the gene ends were 5 bases for V and 7 bases for J; bases not matched to a gene: 6. This CDR3 is 14 amino acids long. The CDR3 DNA is TGTGCCAGCAGCCCACAGGGGGCGGTTAATGAGCAGTTCTTC. It codes for CASSPQGAVNEQFF.

This chain connects TRBV7-2 to TRBJ2-5, with D tentatively TRBD1 (6 bases). The CDR3 is 15 amino acids. The ends were cut back, 1 base at V and 2 bases at J, with 11 bases in the middle. Germline V gives CDR1 SGHTA, CDR2 FQGNSA. DNA for the CDR3: TGTGCCAGCAGCTTAGTGGGGACAAATCAAGAGACCCAGTACTTC. Encoded protein: CASSLVGTNQETQYF.

This clonotype was found a few times. This rearrangement joins TRBV6-1 to TRBJ2-7; TRBD1 matches 8 bases. With 8 bases clipped from V and 0 bases from J, the junction kept 3 bases outside the gene matches. Germline CDR1 and CDR2: MNHNS and SASEGT. CDR3 length: 13 residues. CDR3: CASDRGTSYEQYF. The CDR3 DNA sequence: TGTGCCAGCGACAGGGGAACCTCCTACGAGCAGTACTTC.

The CDR3 here is CASSARVNQPQHF. The CDR3 DNA reads TGTGCCAGTAGTGCTAGGGTGAATCAGCCCCAGCATTTT. This chain uses TRBV19 with TRBJ1-5, with no clear D. This CDR3 spans 13 amino acids. Per germline, CDR1 LNHDA and CDR2 SQIVND (reference sequence). V dropped 5 bases and J dropped 4 bases, with 9 bases sitting between them.

This clonotype was seen a single time. The CDR3 protein is CASSPSGVGNTIYF. CDR3 coding DNA: TGTGCCAGCTCACCAAGTGGGGTCGGAAACACCATATATTTT. The chain employs TRBV18 and TRBJ1-3; D is undetermined. V lost 2 bases and J lost 4, with 9 bases in between. Germline V CDR1 and CDR2: KGHSH, LQKENI. The CDR3 is 14 residues long.